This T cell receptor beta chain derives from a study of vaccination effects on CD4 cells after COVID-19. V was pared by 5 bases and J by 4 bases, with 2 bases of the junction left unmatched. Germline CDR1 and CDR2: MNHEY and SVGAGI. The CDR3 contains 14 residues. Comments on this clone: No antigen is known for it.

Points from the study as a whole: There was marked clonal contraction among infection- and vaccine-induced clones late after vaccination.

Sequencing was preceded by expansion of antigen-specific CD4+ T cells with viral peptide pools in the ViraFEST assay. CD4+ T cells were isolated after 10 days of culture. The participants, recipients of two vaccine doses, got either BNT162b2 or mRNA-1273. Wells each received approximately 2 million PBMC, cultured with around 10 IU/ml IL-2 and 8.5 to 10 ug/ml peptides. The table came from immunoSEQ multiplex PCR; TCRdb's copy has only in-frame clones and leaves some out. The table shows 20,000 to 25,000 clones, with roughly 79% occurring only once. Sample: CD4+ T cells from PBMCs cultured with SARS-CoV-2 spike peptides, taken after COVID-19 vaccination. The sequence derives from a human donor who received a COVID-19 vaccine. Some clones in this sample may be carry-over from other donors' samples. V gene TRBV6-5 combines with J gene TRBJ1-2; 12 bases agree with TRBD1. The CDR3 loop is CASSTGQGAYGYTF. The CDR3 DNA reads TGTGCCAGCAGTACGGGACAGGGGGCCTATGGCTACACCTTC.